The entry below describes one TCR beta chain. Antigen unknown. The junction departs from the called germline gene at one end, perhaps through a read error. PCR primers comprised 60 Vbeta and 13 Jbeta primers. Here immunoSEQ multiplex PCR was the method, and the copy in TCRdb shows in-frame clones only, minus some. Of 75,000 to 90,000 clones in the sample, 85% were seen once. These data are taken from a study of cytomegalovirus exposure and HLA in healthy donors. The study's findings and limits: Later, an analysis found that common viral pathogens appeared to be linked with several of the most significant clusters. Being productive about 87% or about 30% of the time was typical of most TCR beta V segments in an earlier analysis. One later analysis reportedly identified an Asian-associated ancestry cluster that showed fewer N-insertions than the roughly 720-donor mean.

Input material: PBMCs. The sequence derives from a man aged 35 to 55 in good health and CMV-seropositive.

In nucleotides, the CDR3 is TGTGCCTGGAAGTTTGGGGGGGCTGAGGCTTTCTTT. Encoded protein: CAWKFGGAEAFF. The gene calls are TRBV30 and TRBJ1-1, with D possibly matching TRBD1 (6 bases). There are 12 residues in the CDR3. CDR1 and CDR2 from the germline V gene are GTSNPN and SVGIG (reference sequence).